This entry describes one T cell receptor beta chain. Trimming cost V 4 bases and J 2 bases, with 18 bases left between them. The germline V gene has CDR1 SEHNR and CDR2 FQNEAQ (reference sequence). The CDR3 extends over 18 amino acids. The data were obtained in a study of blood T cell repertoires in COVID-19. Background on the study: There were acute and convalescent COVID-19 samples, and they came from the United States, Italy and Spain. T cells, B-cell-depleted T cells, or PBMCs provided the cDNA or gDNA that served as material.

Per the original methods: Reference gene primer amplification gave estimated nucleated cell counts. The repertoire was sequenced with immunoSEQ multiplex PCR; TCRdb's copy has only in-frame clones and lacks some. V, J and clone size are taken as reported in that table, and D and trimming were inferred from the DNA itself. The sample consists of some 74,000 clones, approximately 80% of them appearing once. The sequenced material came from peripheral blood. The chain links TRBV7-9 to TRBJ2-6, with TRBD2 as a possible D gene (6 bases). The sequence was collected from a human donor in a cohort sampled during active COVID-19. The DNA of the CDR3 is TGTGCCAGCAGCTCCGCGGGGCAGGATCCAGCTGGGGCCAACGTCCTGACTTTC. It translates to CASSSAGQDPAGANVLTF. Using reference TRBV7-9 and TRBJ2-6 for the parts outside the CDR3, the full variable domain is DTGVSQNPRHKITKRGQNVTFRCDPISEHNRLYWYRQTLGQGPEFLTYFQNEAQLEKSRLLSDRFSAERPKGSFSTLEIQRTEQGDSAMYLCASSSAGQDPAGANVLTFGAGSRLTVL.